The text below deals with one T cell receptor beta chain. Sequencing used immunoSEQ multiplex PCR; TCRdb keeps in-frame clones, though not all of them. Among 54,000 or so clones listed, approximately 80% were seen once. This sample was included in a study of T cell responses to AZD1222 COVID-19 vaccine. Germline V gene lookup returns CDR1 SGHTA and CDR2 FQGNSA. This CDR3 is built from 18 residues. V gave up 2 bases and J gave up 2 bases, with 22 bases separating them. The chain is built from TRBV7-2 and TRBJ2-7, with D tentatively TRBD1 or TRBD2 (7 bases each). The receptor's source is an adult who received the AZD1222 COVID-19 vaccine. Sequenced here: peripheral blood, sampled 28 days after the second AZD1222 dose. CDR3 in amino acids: CASSLQGGVRRDPYEQYF. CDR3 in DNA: TGTGCCAGCAGCTTACAGGGGGGGGTTCGGCGGGATCCCTACGAGCAGTACTTC.